A single sample gave rise to the 27 T cell receptor beta chains below, sequenced in a study of identical twins. TCRdb reprocessed the 5' RACE reads with MiXCR, giving one entry per CDR3 protein. The table shows around 1.7 million distinct CDR3 sequences, with less than 35% occurring only once. The sample consisted of cord blood. Receptor source: a newborn girl in good health.

The chain carries TRBV24-1 and TRBJ2-3; the match to TRBD2 covers 8 bases. V shed 9 bases and J 0 bases; nucleotides not matched to a gene: 22. The CDR3 loop spans 20 amino acids. From germline, CDR1 is KGHDR and CDR2 SFDVKD. CDR3 bases: TGTGCCACCGGAGCCCAATCCTCGGGACTAGGTCCTCATAGCACAGATACGCAGTATTTT. Its protein is CATGAQSSGLGPHSTDTQYF.

Ten or more counts support this clonotype. V is TRBV28 and J is TRBJ1-4; a weak D match, TRBD1 (6 bases). Trimming cost V 1 base and J 5 bases, with 8 bases left between them. In germline, CDR1 is MDHEN, CDR2 SYDVKM. The CDR3 sequence is 14 residues long. The CDR3 DNA is TGTGCCAGCAGTTTATCAGGGGCGAATGAAAAACTGTTTTTT. Translation gives CASSLSGANEKLFF. Variable domain in full (rest from reference TRBV28 and TRBJ1-4): DVKVTQSSRYLVKRTGEKVFLECVQDMDHENMFWYRQDPGLGLRLIYFSYDVKMKEKGDIPEGYSVSREKKERFSLILESASTNQTSMYLCASSLSGANEKLFFGSGTQLSVL.

As to this clonotype: A junction boundary mismatches the germline segment, possibly from a read error. This rearrangement joins TRBV20-1 to TRBJ2-2; D possibly corresponds to TRBD1 (5 bases). CDR3 length: 16 residues. Germline CDR1 and CDR2: DFQATT and SNEGSKA (reference sequence). In nucleotides, the CDR3 is TGCAGTGCCAGAGATCTTGGGCAGGGGAACACCGGGGAGCTGTTTTTT. Translation: CSARDLGQGNTGELFF.

The chain employs TRBV29-1 and TRBJ2-7, with D unresolved. The CDR3 runs to 13 residues. Germline V CDR1 and CDR2: SQVTM, ANQGSEA. Trimming left V 5 bases short and J 2 bases short, with 13 bases between. In DNA form, the CDR3 reads TGCAGCGTTTCGGACGGACCGCCCTACGAGCAGTACTTC. Its translation is CSVSDGPPYEQYF.

A few counts support this clonotype. V and J are TRBV28 and TRBJ1-5, with 7 positions matching TRBD1. The CDR3 loop spans 14 amino acids. The V segment lost 10 bases and the J segment 4 bases; nucleotides outside the gene matches: 10. CDR1 and CDR2 (germline): MDHEN, SYDVKM. The CDR3: CATRLDRANQPQHF. The CDR3 nucleotides read TGTGCCACCCGACTAGACAGGGCGAATCAGCCCCAGCATTTT.

The table lists this clonotype with a count of one. This chain uses TRBV3-1 with TRBJ2-7; 9 positions agree with TRBD1. The CDR3 is 15 amino acids. Germline V lookup: CDR1 LGHDT, CDR2 YNNKEL (reference sequence). V was clipped by 5 bases and J by 3 bases; unmatched bases: 8. CDR3 amino acids: CASSVRQGGSYEQYF. In nucleotides, the CDR3 is TGTGCCAGCAGCGTTCGACAGGGGGGGAGCTACGAGCAGTACTTC.

The sample holds a few counts of this clonotype. This chain joins TRBV20-1 and TRBJ1-1, with D maybe TRBD1 (6 bases). CDR1 DFQATT and CDR2 SNEGSKA come from the germline V gene (reference sequence). This CDR3 spans 11 amino acids. The CDR3 DNA reads TGCAGCCAGACTAACAGGGATGAAGCTTTCTTT. Its translation: CSQTNRDEAFF.

This clonotype was picked up a small number of times. V usage is TRBV12-3 or TRBV12-4 and J usage is TRBJ2-3, with TRBD2 matching 10 bases. The V and J ends lost 6 bases and 3 bases, in that order; junction bases with no gene match: 9. The CDR3 sequence is 16 residues long. The CDR3 here is CASSFPTSGETDTQYF. CDR3 in DNA: TGTGCCAGCAGCTTTCCCACTAGCGGGGAGACAGATACGCAGTATTTT.

This clonotype showed up just a few times. The rearrangement joins TRBV6-1 to TRBJ2-6; D unresolved. This CDR3 region has 15 residues. Germline V CDR1 and CDR2: MNHNS, SASEGT. V dropped 2 bases and J dropped 3 bases, with 8 bases sitting between them. CDR3 in amino acids: CASSELSVGANVLTF. CDR3 DNA: TGTGCCAGCAGTGAACTCAGTGTTGGGGCCAACGTCCTGACTTTC.

The sample holds many counts of this clonotype. The gene calls are TRBV12-3 or TRBV12-4 and TRBJ1-2; D unresolved. The CDR3 extends over 14 amino acids. V gave up 5 bases and J gave up 4 bases, with 14 bases separating them. The CDR3 reads CASSPPLWTYGYTF. CDR3 in DNA: TGTGCCAGCAGTCCACCGCTTTGGACCTATGGCTACACCTTC.

The chain recombines TRBV7-9 with TRBJ1-1, with no clear D. There are 12 residues in the CDR3. In germline, CDR1 is SEHNR, CDR2 FQNEAQ (reference sequence). V lost 4 bases to trimming and J lost 10 bases, with 13 bases between them. CDR3 amino acids: CASSSKVGGAFF. CDR3 nucleotide sequence: TGTGCCAGCAGCTCCAAAGTCGGTGGAGCTTTCTTT. Combining the CDR3 with reference TRBV7-9 and TRBJ1-1 gives the whole variable domain DTGVSQNPRHKITKRGQNVTFRCDPISEHNRLYWYRQTLGQGPEFLTYFQNEAQLEKSRLLSDRFSAERPKGSFSTLEIQRTEQGDSAMYLCASSSKVGGAFFGQGTRLTVV.

J is TRBJ2-5 and V is TRBV12-3 or TRBV12-4; 8 bases align to TRBD1. V trimming: 1 base; J trimming: 5 bases; junction bases outside the gene matches: 6. The CDR3 covers 15 residues. The CDR3 spells CASSLGTGNSETQYF. The CDR3 coding sequence is TGTGCCAGCAGTTTAGGGACAGGGAATAGTGAGACCCAGTACTTC.

The chain employs TRBV4-1 and TRBJ1-2; no firm D call. Trimming stripped 0 bases from V and 4 bases from J, with 9 bases between. This CDR3 is 14 amino acids long. Germline V gives CDR1 MGHRA, CDR2 YSYEKL. Written as DNA, the CDR3 is TGCGCCAGCAGCCAAGAAACGTCCCCCTATGGCTACACCTTC. It encodes CASSQETSPYGYTF.

This chain joins TRBV24-1 and TRBJ2-1, with TRBD2 matching over 10 bases. The CDR3 contains 21 residues. Unmatched junction bases numbered 21, after V lost 3 bases and J lost 5 bases. Germline CDR1 is KGHDR and CDR2 is SFDVKD. CDR3: CATSDPLGGASGSSANNEQFF. DNA of the CDR3: TGTGCCACCAGTGATCCCCTCGGGGGGGCTAGCGGGAGCTCTGCTAACAATGAGCAGTTCTTC.

The CDR3 loop is CASSRNPGLQYF. The CDR3 nucleotides read TGTGCCAGCAGCCGCAATCCGGGACTCCAGTACTTC. J is TRBJ2-4 and V is TRBV3-1; perhaps TRBD2 as D (6 bases). This CDR3 comprises 12 residues. V gave up 4 bases and J gave up 13 bases, with 14 bases separating them. Germline CDR1 LGHDT, CDR2 YNNKEL (reference sequence).

The table lists this clonotype with many counts. The rearrangement links TRBV20-1 to TRBJ1-2; D call uncertain. The CDR3 is made up of 10 amino acids. Germline V gives CDR1 DFQATT, CDR2 SNEGSKA (reference sequence). The V gene lost 6 bases and the J gene lost 6 bases, with 8 bases spanning the gap. As DNA, the CDR3 is TGCAGTGCAAAAGAGGATGGCTACACCTTC. Its protein is CSAKEDGYTF.

V gene TRBV20-1 combines with J gene TRBJ2-3, with 7 bases aligning to TRBD2. Germline V gives CDR1 DFQATT, CDR2 SNEGSKA (reference sequence). CDR3 length equals 12 residues. The CDR3 reads CRAGVRADTQYF. The CDR3 region has the DNA TGCAGGGCGGGAGTTAGGGCAGATACGCAGTATTTT.

CDR3 sequence (DNA): TGTGCCAGCAGCTTAGGCCGGCAGGGGAAGGCTAACTATGGCTACACCTTC. Translated, it gives CASSLGRQGKANYGYTF. The genes are TRBV11-2 and TRBJ1-2, with D possibly being TRBD1 (6 bases). The CDR3 runs to 17 residues. The germline gives CDR1 SGHAT, CDR2 FQNNGV. Trimming took 1 base from V and 0 from J, leaving 15 bases between them.

In DNA, the CDR3 is TGCGCCAGCAGTGAGGACGGTCTTCCCTACGAGCAGTACTTC. It codes for CASSEDGLPYEQYF. V usage is TRBV10-1 and J usage is TRBJ2-7; no clear D gene. Germline V gives CDR1 WNHNN, CDR2 SYGVQD (reference sequence). V dropped 2 bases and J dropped 2 bases, with 10 bases sitting between them. This CDR3 has 14 residues.

The chain employs TRBV4-2 and TRBJ2-1; perhaps TRBD2 as D (6 bases). CDR1 and CDR2 from the germline V gene are LGHNA and YNFKEQ. The CDR3 covers 16 residues. Trimming left V 1 base short and J 4 bases short, with 14 bases between. CDR3 amino acids: CASSQVRGLAYNEQFF. CDR3 in DNA: TGTGCCAGCAGCCAAGTCCGTGGTCTAGCGTACAATGAGCAGTTCTTC.

This clonotype has just a few counts. The chain joins TRBV7-9 to TRBJ1-1; D might be TRBD1 (5 bases). Germline loops: CDR1 SEHNR, CDR2 FQNEAQ (reference sequence). The ends were cut back, 5 bases at V and 2 bases at J, with 21 bases in the middle. The CDR3 has 17 amino acids. The CDR3 DNA sequence: TGTGCCAGCAGCATCCCTCAAGGTGGCAGGGTCAACACTGAAGCTTTCTTT. The encoded protein is CASSIPQGGRVNTEAFF.

The chain couples TRBV27 to TRBJ2-5, with 7 bases aligning to TRBD1. J lost 4 bases, V lost 5 bases, and 7 bases had no gene match. Germline CDR1 is MNHEY and CDR2 is SMNVEV (reference sequence). The CDR3 is 14 residues long. CDR3 sequence (DNA): TGTGCCAGCAGTATACAGGGGAAGGGAGAGACCCAGTACTTC. Protein sequence: CASSIQGKGETQYF.

J is TRBJ1-1 and V is TRBV12-3 or TRBV12-4; D gene ambiguous. The CDR3 extends over 16 amino acids. Trimming stripped 6 bases from V and 2 bases from J, with 19 bases between. The DNA for the CDR3 is TGTGCCAGCAGCCTCCCCCGGGCCTCAGGAAACACTGAAGCTTTCTTT. It codes for CASSLPRASGNTEAFF.

This clonotype was seen only a few times. The J gene is TRBJ1-1, the V gene TRBV12-3 or TRBV12-4, with 7 bases aligning to TRBD1. Unmatched junction bases numbered 11, after V lost 0 bases and J lost 1 base. The CDR3 extends over 18 amino acids. The DNA of the CDR3 is TGTGCCAGCAGTTTAGCCCATTTCCGGGACAGTGGGAACACTGAAGCTTTCTTT. Translating it yields CASSLAHFRDSGNTEAFF.

This clonotype was observed a few times. The CDR3 nucleotides are TGTGCCAGCAGCTTAGTGTCTCCAGGCACTAACTATGGCTACACCTTC. Protein product: CASSLVSPGTNYGYTF. The chain has TRBV7-9 and TRBJ1-2; D gene unclear. Trimming pared 1 base from V and 0 bases from J, leaving 12 bases between. The CDR3 runs to 16 residues. Germline V gene data show CDR1 as SEHNR and CDR2 as FQNEAQ (reference sequence).

On this clonotype itself: The junction and the germline gene differ at one end; a read error may be behind it. The chain couples TRBV5-6 to TRBJ2-1; 9 nucleotides match TRBD2. The CDR3 runs 14 residues. The germline gives CDR1 SGHDT, CDR2 YYEEEE. The CDR3 here is CASSLGLADNGQFF. As DNA, the CDR3 is TGTGCCAGCAGCTTGGGACTAGCGGACAATGGGCAGTTCTTC.

About this clonotype itself: Possible read error: a much larger clone is one base away. The rearrangement joins TRBV28 to TRBJ2-5; 7 bases are shared with TRBD1. This CDR3 spans 15 amino acids. With V trimmed by 5 bases and J by 2 bases, 8 bases remained unmatched. Germline CDR1 is MDHEN and CDR2 is SYDVKM. The CDR3 DNA sequence: TGTGCCAGCAGTCCTTGGACAGGAGAACAAGAGACCCAGTACTTC. Translation gives CASSPWTGEQETQYF. Using reference TRBV28 and TRBJ2-5 for the parts outside the CDR3, the full variable domain is DVKVTQSSRYLVKRTGEKVFLECVQDMDHENMFWYRQDPGLGLRLIYFSYDVKMKEKGDIPEGYSVSREKKERFSLILESASTNQTSMYLCASSPWTGEQETQYFGPGTRLLVL.